These T cell receptor beta chains were read from a single sample in a study of OX40 agonist ivuxolimab in advanced cancers. TCRdb keeps only in-frame clones here, not all; method: immunoSEQ multiplex PCR. This repertoire shows roughly 75,000 clones, 85% to 90% found once; its top ten account for around 6.3%. The sequenced sample was CD4+ or CD8+ T cells sorted from blood, obtained in a trial of the OX40 agonist ivuxolimab. The receptor set was obtained from an adult with an advanced solid tumor such as melanoma, head and neck, liver or kidney cancer. CDR3s leave out the opening cysteine and the closing phenylalanine or tryptophan. Only part of the rows carry a size: once, few, many, or a class if the clone is expanded.

size	V	J	CDR3
few	TRBV7-9	TRBJ1-1	ASSSTGAEAF
-	TRBV7-9	TRBJ2-7	ASSYAALYEQY
-	TRBV11-1	TRBJ2-3	ASSPPTSPSMY
-	TRBV7-9	TRBJ1-4	ASSLGGNDEKLF
-	TRBV12-2	TRBJ2-3	ASRLAIVPTDTQY
-	TRBV6-5	TRBJ1-5	ASSYGRNQPQH
-	TRBV7-9	TRBJ1-1	ASSFGGVVAF
once	TRBV21-1	TRBJ2-7	ASSRRRYEQY
-	TRBV18	TRBJ2-3	ASSLAGEADTQY
-	TRBV11-3	TRBJ1-2	ASSHGRVYGYT
-	TRBV9	TRBJ2-3	ASSTGTVIDTQY
few	TRBV13	TRBJ2-7	ASSSRDSSYEQY
once	TRBV11-1	TRBJ2-5	ASSSTAHETQY
few	TRBV2	TRBJ1-6	ASKYIGMDSPLH
-	TRBV6-1	TRBJ1-2	ASSEGAGSYGYT
-	TRBV6-5	TRBJ2-2	ASSYSRGGELF
-	TRBV7-9	TRBJ1-1	ASSQQGASTEAF